The 16 T cell receptor beta chains below all came from one sample that was sequenced in a study of beta chain features in type 1 diabetes. Whole-study findings and limits: Type 1 diabetes patients showed a moderate but significant shortening of TCRB CDR3s in all four CD4+ subsets.

TCRB transcripts that were expressed got sequenced, as all of the isolated RNA had been reverse transcribed. The repertoire was sequenced with immunoSEQ multiplex PCR; TCRdb's copy has only in-frame clones and lacks some. In the table there are a few hundred thousand clones, 11% of which are singletons. These receptors are not linked to any known antigen. Material for sequencing was naive CD4+ T cells from blood. The receptors here all came from a man younger than 45 with type 1 diabetes.

The chain combines TRBV5-6 with TRBJ2-6, with D tentatively TRBD1 (5 bases). Germline V gene sequence: CDR1 SGHDT, CDR2 YYEEEE. CDR3 length: 14 amino acids. With 4 bases removed from V and 0 bases from J, the gap between germline ends came to 5 bases. CDR3 protein: CASSQGSGANVLTF. The CDR3 DNA reads as TGTGCCAGCAGCCAGGGCTCTGGGGCCAACGTCCTGACTTTC.

The chain uses TRBV6-1 and TRBJ1-2, with a tentative D call TRBD1 (6 bases). Per germline, CDR1 MNHNS and CDR2 SASEGT. This CDR3 contains 14 residues. The ends were cut back, 5 bases at V and 8 bases at J, with 18 bases in the middle. CDR3 residues: CASSRGEDRRGYTF. CDR3 DNA: TGTGCCAGCAGTCGGGGCGAGGACAGAAGAGGCTACACCTTC.

The chain links TRBV10-3 to TRBJ2-1; 8 nucleotides line up with TRBD1. J was trimmed by 6 bases and V by 0 bases; bases with no gene match: 10. CDR3 size: 17 residues. CDR1 and CDR2 (germline): ENHRY, SYGVKD. CDR3 nucleotides: TGTGCCATCAGTGAGTCAAACCCCGGACAGGGCGGCAATGAGCAGTTCTTC. Its translation is CAISESNPGQGGNEQFF.

This clone showed up just a few times. This chain joins TRBV4-2 and TRBJ2-1; 12 bases map to TRBD2. V trimming: 2 bases; J trimming: 2 bases; junction bases outside the gene matches: 1. Per germline, CDR1 LGHNA and CDR2 YNFKEQ. CDR3 size: 16 residues. CDR3 nucleotides: TGTGCCAGCAGCCAATCTAGCGGGGGGGCCTACAATGAGCAGTTCTTC. Its protein is CASSQSSGGAYNEQFF.

V is TRBV7-9 and J is TRBJ2-5; D might be TRBD2 (6 bases). Trimming took 0 bases from V and 7 from J, leaving 12 bases between them. Germline-derived CDR1 and CDR2 are SEHNR and FQNEAQ (reference sequence). This CDR3 has 14 residues. CDR3 coding DNA: TGTGCCAGCAGCTTAGCGTCGGGGGTGCTGACCCAGTACTTC. Encoded protein: CASSLASGVLTQYF.

This clone was seen only a few times. This chain links TRBV30 with TRBJ1-1; 8 bases align to TRBD1. Trimming removed 0 bases from V and 10 bases from J; junction bases left unmatched: 10. Germline values: CDR1 GTSNPN, CDR2 SVGIG (reference sequence). This CDR3 has 14 amino acids. CDR3 sequence: CAWSVPGTGGGAFF. Here the CDR3 DNA reads TGTGCCTGGAGTGTACCCGGGACAGGTGGGGGAGCTTTCTTT.

The rearrangement links TRBV28 to TRBJ2-4; no clear D. The V end was cut by 11 bases, the J end by 2 bases, with 16 bases between. CDR1 MDHEN and CDR2 SYDVKM come from the germline V gene. The CDR3 is 14 residues long. CDR3 sequence reads: CASRSPATKNIQYF. CDR3 nucleotide sequence: TGTGCCTCCCGATCACCAGCGACCAAAAACATTCAGTACTTC. Based on the CDR3 plus reference TRBV28 and TRBJ2-4, the full variable domain is DVKVTQSSRYLVKRTGEKVFLECVQDMDHENMFWYRQDPGLGLRLIYFSYDVKMKEKGDIPEGYSVSREKKERFSLILESASTNQTSMYLCASRSPATKNIQYFGAGTRLSVL.

This clone was seen more than once but under ten times. The chain links TRBV11-2 to TRBJ2-1; D possibly corresponds to TRBD2 (7 bases). V was pared by 1 base and J by 7 bases, with 17 bases between. The V gene's germline CDR1 is SGHAT and CDR2 FQNNGV. This CDR3 comprises 16 residues. The CDR3, as DNA: TGTGCCAGCAGCTTAGGGGGAGGGGGGGCCGGTAATGAGCAGTTCTTC. Amino acid sequence: CASSLGGGGAGNEQFF.

A few counts support this clone. This rearrangement joins TRBV7-2 to TRBJ2-1, with 12 bases lining up with TRBD1. V shed 6 bases and J 10 bases; nucleotides not matched to a gene: 10. The V gene's germline CDR1 is SGHTA and CDR2 FQGNSA. This CDR3 has 15 residues. The CDR3 nucleotides are TGTGCCAGCAGACCTCCGGGACAGGGGGCGCAGGAGCAGTTCTTC. It encodes CASRPPGQGAQEQFF.

The sample holds a few counts of this clone. The rearrangement uses TRBV15 and TRBJ2-2; D uncertain. The germline V and J ends were trimmed by 0 bases and 1 base, with 6 bases remaining between them. Germline lookup yields CDR1 LNHNV and CDR2 YYDKDF (reference sequence). The CDR3 extends over 15 amino acids. The CDR3 DNA sequence: TGTGCCACCAGCAGAGATCGAGGGAACACCGGGGAGCTGTTTTTT. The encoded protein is CATSRDRGNTGELFF.

The chain is built from TRBV6-4 and TRBJ1-6; no firm D call. Per germline, CDR1 MRHNA and CDR2 SNTAGT. CDR3 length: 13 amino acids. The V end lost 10 bases, the J end lost 10 bases, and 17 bases lay between the germline ends. The CDR3 DNA follows: TGTGCCACCTCCCCACGGGGAGGCTCACCCCTCCACTTT. Its protein product is CATSPRGGSPLHF.

The sample holds a few counts of this clone. The V and J genes are TRBV18 and TRBJ2-1, with 14 positions matching TRBD2. V shed 3 bases, J shed 4 bases, and the junction held 5 bases outside the gene matches. This CDR3 has 17 residues. Germline V gives CDR1 KGHSH, CDR2 LQKENI. CDR3 sequence reads: CASSPRTSGGPYNEQFF. The DNA for the CDR3 is TGTGCCAGCTCACCCCGGACTAGCGGGGGGCCATACAATGAGCAGTTCTTC. The entire variable domain, with the rest obtained from reference TRBV18 and TRBJ2-1, is as follows: NAGVMQNPRHLVRRRGQEARLRCSPMKGHSHVYWYRQLPEEGLKFMVYLQKENIIDESGMPKERFSAEFPKEGPSILRIQQVVRGDSAAYFCASSPRTSGGPYNEQFFGPGTRLTVL.

This clone was detected only a few times. The chain recombines TRBV4-2 with TRBJ1-6; 7 nucleotides agree with TRBD1. Germline values: CDR1 LGHNA, CDR2 YNFKEQ. This CDR3 comprises 15 residues. V shed 4 bases, J shed 10 bases, and the junction held 10 bases outside the gene matches. Here the CDR3 reads CASSLGTERRSPLHF. The CDR3 coding sequence is TGTGCCAGCAGCCTAGGGACAGAGCGCCGCTCACCCCTCCACTTT.

As concerns this clone: The sample has other DNA sequences that encode this CDR3 too. This chain uses TRBV6-5 with TRBJ2-1, with 9 bases fitting TRBD1. Germline assignment: CDR1 MNHEY and CDR2 SVGAGI. Trimming at V came to 6 bases and at J to 12 bases, leaving 6 bases not matched to a gene. The CDR3 runs 12 residues. CDR3 amino acids: CASSQTGGGQFF. The CDR3 DNA reads TGTGCCAGCAGCCAAACAGGGGGCGGGCAGTTCTTC.

The chain carries TRBV11-2 and TRBJ2-7; the D is unclear. Germline V gives CDR1 SGHAT, CDR2 FQNNGV. Deletions cut 1 base from V and 0 bases from J, with 7 bases between. The CDR3 covers 14 residues. CDR3 protein: CASSLALSSYEQYF. The DNA of the CDR3 is TGTGCCAGCAGCTTAGCCCTCAGCTCCTACGAGCAGTACTTC. Filled out from reference TRBV11-2 and TRBJ2-7, the complete variable domain reads EAGVAQSPRYKIIEKRQSVAFWCNPISGHATLYWYQQILGQGPKLLIQFQNNGVVDDSQLPKDRFSAERLKGVDSTLKIQPAKLEDSAVYLCASSLALSSYEQYFGPGTRLTVT.

A few counts support this clone. CDR3 DNA sequence: TGTGCCAGCAGACGGACAGGGAGGGCCTCACCCCTCCACTTT. This translates into CASRRTGRASPLHF. The chain links TRBV5-6 to TRBJ1-6; 8 bases map to TRBD1. V lost 5 bases to trimming and J lost 10 bases; unmatched junction nucleotides: 8. Germline V gene sequence: CDR1 SGHDT, CDR2 YYEEEE. The CDR3 runs 14 residues.